The table lists the clone carrying this T cell receptor (beta chain) with many counts. These data come from a study of T cells in Graves' hyperthyroidism and ophthalmopathy. The CDR3 totals 15 residues. CDR1 and CDR2 from the germline V gene are KGHSH and LQKENI. Trimming took off 3 bases at V and 4 bases at J, with 16 bases between the two ends. Patients between 18 and 65 years old had hyperthyroidism, newly diagnosed and lasting under 2 months. TCR beta CDR3 regions were amplified from RNA transcripts. Carried out on the TCR CDR3, a first-round RT-PCR used the HTBI primer set. MiXCR was run by TCRdb on the multiplex PCR reads, yielding one entry per CDR3 protein. The sample yields under 800,000 distinct CDR3 sequences, 14% seen once.

J is TRBJ2-7 and V is TRBV18, with D perhaps matching TRBD1 (5 bases). The TCR comes from a woman between 18 and 29 years old with Graves' hyperthyroidism. Sequenced material: blood. CDR3 sequence: CASSPQGAYRYEQYF. In DNA, the CDR3 is TGTGCCAGCTCACCTCAGGGTGCATATAGGTACGAGCAGTACTTC.